This passage covers 30 T cell receptor beta chains from one sample sequenced in a study of cytomegalovirus exposure and HLA in healthy donors. PCR amplification relied on 60 Vbeta primers (plus 13 Jbeta primers). The table came from immunoSEQ multiplex PCR; TCRdb's copy has only in-frame clones and leaves some out. The sample lists approximately 160,000 clones, more than 70% occurring once. The sequencing sample was made of PBMCs. The receptors shown here come from a woman aged 50 to 60 in good health and CMV-seropositive.

V gene TRBV12-2 combines with J gene TRBJ2-2; TRBD2, the table's D call, lacks a check against the DNA. TRBV12-2 is an annotated pseudogene. CDR3 size: 17 residues. CDR3 DNA sequence: TGTGCAAGTCGCTTATCCTCCAAGGCTAGCTCCACCGGGGAGCTGTTTTTT. Translated: CASRLSSKASSTGELFF.

The chain recombines TRBV4-3 with TRBJ2-7, with 9 bases aligning to TRBD1. Germline CDR1 is LGHNA and CDR2 is YSLEER. J was trimmed by 8 bases and V by 0 bases; bases with no gene match: 11. The length of the CDR3 is 16 residues. The CDR3: CASSQDTGQGFLKQYF. In nucleotides, the CDR3 is TGCGCCAGCAGCCAAGATACGGGACAGGGTTTTTTAAAGCAGTACTTC.

V and J are TRBV30 and TRBJ1-2; D not certain. V was cut by 5 bases and J by 5 bases, with 15 bases left in between. The V gene's germline CDR1 is GTSNPN and CDR2 SVGIG (reference sequence). This CDR3 spans 13 amino acids. In nucleotides, the CDR3 is TGTGCCTGGGAAGGCAGCCCTAGGTATGGCTACACCTTC. Encoded protein: CAWEGSPRYGYTF.

The chain recombines TRBV18 with TRBJ2-7; D might be TRBD1 (5 bases). Germline CDR1 reads KGHSH; CDR2 reads LQKENI. The V gene lost 0 bases and the J gene lost 2 bases, with 11 bases spanning the gap. This CDR3 region has 15 residues. The CDR3 is CASSPPQGTAYEQYF. The CDR3 DNA follows: TGTGCCAGCTCACCACCCCAGGGTACGGCCTACGAGCAGTACTTC.

The chain is built from TRBV6-5 and TRBJ1-1, with TRBD1 matching 7 bases. V was pared by 5 bases and J by 1 base, with 7 bases of the junction left unmatched. Germline CDR1 reads MNHEY; CDR2 reads SVGAGI. The CDR3 loop spans 15 amino acids. Here the CDR3 DNA reads TGTGCCAGCAGTAAGGACAGGACGGGGAACACTGAAGCTTTCTTT. Translation: CASSKDRTGNTEAFF.

The chain recombines TRBV28 with TRBJ2-7; 9 positions agree with TRBD1. This CDR3 has 16 amino acids. From germline, CDR1 is MDHEN and CDR2 SYDVKM. V dropped 1 base and J dropped 5; count of bases not matched to a gene: 9. CDR3 protein: CASSLYYRTGDHEQYF. The CDR3, as DNA: TGTGCCAGCAGTTTATATTATCGGACAGGGGACCACGAGCAGTACTTC. The complete variable domain, with remaining parts taken from reference TRBV28 and TRBJ2-7, reads DVKVTQSSRYLVKRTGEKVFLECVQDMDHENMFWYRQDPGLGLRLIYFSYDVKMKEKGDIPEGYSVSREKKERFSLILESASTNQTSMYLCASSLYYRTGDHEQYFGPGTRLTVT.

The chain links TRBV10-3 to TRBJ1-3; 7 bases agree with TRBD1. Per the germline V gene, CDR1 is ENHRY and CDR2 is SYGVKD. The CDR3 has 14 residues. The J segment lost 4 bases and the V segment lost 6 bases, leaving 6 bases of the junction unmatched. Written as DNA, the CDR3 is TGTGCCATCAGCGCGAACAGGGGAGGAAACACCATATATTTT. Its translation is CAISANRGGNTIYF.

This clone was detected a few times. The chain joins TRBV4-3 to TRBJ2-7, with D possibly being TRBD2 (6 bases). The CDR3 is 17 residues long. V lost 0 bases and J lost 2, with 17 bases in between. Germline V gene sequence: CDR1 LGHNA, CDR2 YSLEER. The CDR3 DNA is TGCGCCAGCAGCCAAGACCGGCTTGCGGGGAGCCCCTACGAGCAGTACTTC. This translates into CASSQDRLAGSPYEQYF.

This clone was seen once. The chain uses TRBV2 and TRBJ2-2; D is perhaps TRBD2 (6 bases). The CDR3 loop spans 18 amino acids. CDR1 is SNHLY, CDR2 FYNNEI, per germline. V lost 0 bases and J 1 base, leaving 15 bases between the germline ends. In DNA, the CDR3 is TGTGCCAGCAGTGAAGCTTGGGGGACTGAAAAGAACACCGGGGAGCTGTTTTTT. This translates into CASSEAWGTEKNTGELFF. The complete variable domain, with remaining parts taken from reference TRBV2 and TRBJ2-2, reads EPEVTQTPSHQVTQMGQEVILRCVPISNHLYFYWYRQILGQKVEFLVSFYNNEISEKSEIFDDQFSVERPDGSNFTLKIRSTKLEDSAMYFCASSEAWGTEKNTGELFFGEGSRLTVL.

The V gene is TRBV5-1, the J gene TRBJ2-3; unclear D gene. Germline V gene sequence: CDR1 SGHRS, CDR2 YFSETQ. The CDR3 covers 12 residues. V lost 4 bases and J 2 bases, leaving 5 bases between the germline ends. The DNA for the CDR3 is TGCGCCAGCAGCCCATTCACAGATACGCAGTATTTT. Translating gives CASSPFTDTQYF.

The chain couples TRBV11-3 to TRBJ2-1; TRBD1 agrees at 7 bases. CDR1 is SGHNT, CDR2 YENEEA, per germline. This CDR3 spans 15 amino acids. With 4 bases clipped from V and 7 bases from J, the junction kept 10 bases outside the gene matches. CDR3 bases: TGTGCCAGCAGCTCACGGGAAAAACAGGGGAATGAGCAGTTCTTC. Residues: CASSSREKQGNEQFF.

V and J are TRBV5-1 and TRBJ2-5; TRBD2 matches 12 bases. Trimming at V came to 7 bases and at J to 1 base, leaving 11 bases not matched to a gene. The CDR3 covers 17 residues. Germline CDR1 and CDR2: SGHRS and YFSETQ. The CDR3 reads CASSPRTSGASQETQYF. DNA for the CDR3: TGCGCCAGCTCCCCGAGGACTAGCGGGGCGTCCCAAGAGACCCAGTACTTC. The entire variable domain, with the rest obtained from reference TRBV5-1 and TRBJ2-5, is as follows: KAGVTQTPRYLIKTRGQQVTLSCSPISGHRSVSWYQQTPGQGLQFLFEYFSETQRNKGNFPGRFSGRQFSNSRSEMNVSTLELGDSALYLCASSPRTSGASQETQYFGPGTRLLVL.

The chain employs TRBV4-2 and TRBJ2-6; D remains ambiguous. Germline V gene lookup returns CDR1 LGHNA and CDR2 YNFKEQ. CDR3 length: 15 amino acids. V gave up 4 bases and J gave up 0 bases, with 7 bases separating them. The CDR3 nucleotides are TGTGCCAGCAGCCCAACAGACTCTGGGGCCAACGTCCTGACTTTC. Translated: CASSPTDSGANVLTF.

This chain links TRBV6-6 with TRBJ2-5; D ambiguous. Germline loops: CDR1 MNHNY, CDR2 SVGAGI (reference sequence). The CDR3 loop spans 15 amino acids. The V end was cut by 7 bases, the J end by 2 bases, with 17 bases between. The CDR3 protein is CASIPSRAQQETQYF. For the CDR3, the DNA is TGTGCCAGCATCCCGAGTAGAGCCCAACAAGAGACCCAGTACTTC.

The V and J genes are TRBV2 and TRBJ2-7, with 11 bases that match TRBD2. In germline, CDR1 is SNHLY, CDR2 FYNNEI. Trimming took 6 bases from V and 3 from J; bases not matched to a gene: 7. The CDR3 length is 15 residues. The CDR3 DNA sequence: TGTGCCAGCAGAGCCTGGGGACTAGCGGACTACGAGCAGTACTTC. Its translation is CASRAWGLADYEQYF.

The chain uses TRBV29-1 and TRBJ2-1; 12 bases match TRBD1. The length of the CDR3 is 12 residues. V shed 6 bases and J 8 bases; nucleotides not matched to a gene: 2. Germline V gene lookup returns CDR1 SQVTM and CDR2 ANQGSEA. The CDR3: CSVGQGADEQFF. The CDR3 coding sequence is TGCAGCGTGGGACAGGGGGCCGATGAGCAGTTCTTC.

V gene TRBV5-1 combines with J gene TRBJ1-4, with D hard to call. This CDR3 contains 16 residues. Germline CDR1 reads SGHRS; CDR2 reads YFSETQ. The V end lost 0 bases, the J end lost 3 bases, and 12 bases lay between the germline ends. Here the CDR3 DNA reads TGCGCCAGCAGCTTGGCCGAGAGCGCGGCTAATGAAAAACTGTTTTTT. Translating it yields CASSLAESAANEKLFF.

The chain couples TRBV7-6 to TRBJ1-4; maybe TRBD1 (5 bases). Trimming shortened V by 1 base and J by 0 bases, and 9 bases separated the two germline ends. From germline, CDR1 is SGHVS and CDR2 FNYEAQ. CDR3 length: 16 amino acids. The CDR3 reads CASSLVIGATNEKLFF. In DNA, the CDR3 is TGTGCCAGCAGCTTAGTTATAGGGGCAACTAATGAAAAACTGTTTTTT.

The V gene is TRBV18, the J gene TRBJ2-7; D remains unclear. Germline V gene data show CDR1 as KGHSH and CDR2 as LQKENI. This CDR3 contains 13 residues. V was pared by 3 bases and J by 1 base, with 7 bases between. The CDR3 DNA reads TGTGCCAGCTCACCTGTGGAGTCCTACGAGCAGTACTTC. It encodes CASSPVESYEQYF.

The chain is built from TRBV6-4 and TRBJ2-7, with D unresolved. With 6 bases removed from V and 0 bases from J, the gap between germline ends came to 3 bases. This CDR3 region has 11 residues. The V gene's germline CDR1 is MRHNA and CDR2 SNTAGT. CDR3 nucleotide sequence: TGTGCCAGCAGCCGCTCCTACGAGCAGTACTTC. It is translated as CASSRSYEQYF.

A single count supports this clone. The chain couples TRBV4-1 to TRBJ1-6, with TRBD1 matching 9 bases. Germline CDR1 MGHRA, CDR2 YSYEKL. The CDR3 is 15 residues long. The junction had 10 bases not matched to a gene; V was cut back by 4 bases and J by 12 bases. CDR3 amino acids: CASSRESGQGRPLHF. The CDR3 coding sequence is TGCGCCAGCAGCCGAGAATCGGGACAGGGAAGACCCCTCCACTTT.

This clone was counted once. The chain uses TRBV15 and TRBJ2-7; D may be TRBD1 (5 bases). Germline-derived CDR1 and CDR2 are LNHNV and YYDKDF (reference sequence). The CDR3 runs to 15 residues. Trimming shortened V by 0 bases and J by 0 bases, and 9 bases separated the two germline ends. CDR3: CATSRDPGPSYEQYF. The CDR3 region has the DNA TGTGCCACCAGCAGAGATCCAGGGCCCTCCTACGAGCAGTACTTC.

The chain's CDR3 is CASSYVTSGTLPYEQYF. In nucleotides, the CDR3 is TGTGCCAGCAGTTACGTGACTAGCGGGACTTTACCCTACGAGCAGTACTTC. The chain uses TRBV28 and TRBJ2-7; 11 positions agree with TRBD2. V was pared by 4 bases and J by 2 bases, with 10 bases of the junction left unmatched. Germline V lookup: CDR1 MDHEN, CDR2 SYDVKM. The CDR3 has 17 amino acids.

The chain has TRBV19 and TRBJ2-6, with 7 bases aligning to TRBD1. This CDR3 region has 18 residues. V was clipped by 6 bases and J by 0 bases; unmatched bases: 11. Germline V gene lookup returns CDR1 LNHDA and CDR2 SQIVND (reference sequence). This chain's CDR3 is CASRNPGQPNSGANVLTF. The CDR3 DNA is TGTGCCAGTAGGAACCCGGGACAGCCGAACTCTGGGGCCAACGTCCTGACTTTC.

In regard to this clone: The same CDR3 is also encoded by other DNA sequences in this sample. This chain uses TRBV14 with TRBJ2-6; D is undetermined. The germline V gene has CDR1 SGHDN and CDR2 FVKESK. Trimming left V 1 base short and J 0 bases short, with 4 bases between. This CDR3 is 15 amino acids long. The CDR3 sequence: CASSQALSGANVLTF. The CDR3 DNA sequence: TGTGCCAGCAGCCAAGCACTCTCTGGGGCCAACGTCCTGACTTTC.

The J gene is TRBJ2-7, the V gene TRBV6-1; 9 bases are shared with TRBD1. CDR3 length equals 13 residues. Trimming took 8 bases from V and 7 from J; bases not matched to a gene: 9. From germline, CDR1 is MNHNS and CDR2 SASEGT. The CDR3 loop reads CASAGQGVREQYF. The CDR3 nucleotides are TGTGCCAGCGCGGGACAGGGCGTCCGGGAGCAGTACTTC.

V usage is TRBV9 and J usage is TRBJ1-2; D ambiguous. Germline V gives CDR1 SGDLS, CDR2 YYNGEE. V gave up 0 bases and J gave up 4 bases, with 13 bases separating them. The CDR3 length is 15 residues. The CDR3 nucleotides are TGTGCCAGCAGCGTAGAACTGGTGTCATCCTATGGCTACACCTTC. Encoded protein: CASSVELVSSYGYTF.

The chain recombines TRBV11-2 with TRBJ2-1, with 7 bases identical to TRBD1. The CDR3 runs to 15 residues. Trimming at V came to 6 bases and at J to 4 bases, leaving 9 bases not matched to a gene. Germline loops: CDR1 SGHAT, CDR2 FQNNGV. CDR3: CASSRTGTEYNEQFF. CDR3 nucleotide sequence: TGTGCCAGCAGTAGGACCGGGACAGAGTACAATGAGCAGTTCTTC.

The chain combines TRBV2 with TRBJ2-1, with TRBD2 matching 14 bases. The J segment lost 6 bases and the V segment lost 6 bases, leaving 10 bases of the junction unmatched. The CDR3 length is 17 residues. Per the germline V gene, CDR1 is SNHLY and CDR2 is FYNNEI. The CDR3 spells CASRGTSGGSLPNEQFF. CDR3 nucleotides: TGTGCCAGCAGAGGGACTAGCGGGGGATCCCTCCCCAATGAGCAGTTCTTC.

This clone was picked up a small number of times. This chain links TRBV30 with TRBJ1-2; D call uncertain. The ends were cut back, 2 bases at V and 2 bases at J, with 6 bases in the middle. This CDR3 has 12 amino acids. CDR1 is GTSNPN and CDR2 is SVGIG in the germline V gene (reference sequence). The CDR3 reads CAWSFSNYGYTF. The CDR3 region has the DNA TGTGCCTGGAGTTTTTCAAACTATGGCTACACCTTC.